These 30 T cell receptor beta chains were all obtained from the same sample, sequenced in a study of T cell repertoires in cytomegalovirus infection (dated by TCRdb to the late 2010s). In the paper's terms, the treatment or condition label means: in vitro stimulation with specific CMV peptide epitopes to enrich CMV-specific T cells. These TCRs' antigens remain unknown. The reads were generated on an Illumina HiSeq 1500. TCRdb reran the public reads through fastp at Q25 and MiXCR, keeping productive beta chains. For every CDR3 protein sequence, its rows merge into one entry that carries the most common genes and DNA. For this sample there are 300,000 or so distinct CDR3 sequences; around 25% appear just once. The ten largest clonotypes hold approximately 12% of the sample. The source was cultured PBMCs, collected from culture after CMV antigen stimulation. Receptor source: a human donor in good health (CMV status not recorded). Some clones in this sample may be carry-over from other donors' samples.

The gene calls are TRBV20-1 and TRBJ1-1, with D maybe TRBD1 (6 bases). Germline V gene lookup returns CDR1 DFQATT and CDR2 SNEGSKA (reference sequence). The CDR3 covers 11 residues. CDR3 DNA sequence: TGCGGGGGCACTATGAACACTGAAGCTTTCTTT. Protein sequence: CGGTMNTEAFF.

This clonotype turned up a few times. Here the CDR3 DNA reads TGTGCCAGCAGGCCGGGACTAGCGGGATATGAGCAGTTCTTC. The encoded protein is CASRPGLAGYEQFF. The chain is built from TRBV2 and TRBJ2-1; TRBD2 aligns across 13 bases. Per the germline V gene, CDR1 is SNHLY and CDR2 is FYNNEI. Losses at the gene ends were 6 bases for V and 8 bases for J; bases not matched to a gene: 4. This CDR3 spans 14 amino acids.

CDR3 amino acids: CASLMGGNQPQHF. The CDR3 nucleotides are TGTGCCAGCCTTATGGGTGGCAATCAGCCCCAGCATTTT. This chain uses TRBV6-6 with TRBJ1-5; the D is unclear. The CDR3 covers 13 residues. Germline V gene lookup returns CDR1 MNHNY and CDR2 SVGAGI (reference sequence). Trimming stripped 8 bases from V and 2 bases from J, with 10 bases between.

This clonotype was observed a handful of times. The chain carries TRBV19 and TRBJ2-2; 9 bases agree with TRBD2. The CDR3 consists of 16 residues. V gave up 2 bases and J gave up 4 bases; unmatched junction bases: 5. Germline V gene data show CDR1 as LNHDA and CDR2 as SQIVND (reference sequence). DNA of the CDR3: TGTGCCAGTAGTATAATGGCGGGAGGGGTCACCGGGGAGCTGTTTTTT. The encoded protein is CASSIMAGGVTGELFF.

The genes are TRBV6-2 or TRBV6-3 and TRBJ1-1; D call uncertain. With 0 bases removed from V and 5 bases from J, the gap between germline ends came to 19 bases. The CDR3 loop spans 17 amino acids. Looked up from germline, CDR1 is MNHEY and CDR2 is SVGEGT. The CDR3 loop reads CASSYSGGGRSQTEAFF. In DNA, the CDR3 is TGTGCCAGCAGTTACTCAGGAGGAGGCCGGTCGCAAACTGAAGCTTTCTTT.

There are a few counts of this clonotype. The CDR3 nucleotides are TGCAGTGCTAGAGTAGGGGGCCCGAACACTGAAGCTTTCTTT. It yields the protein CSARVGGPNTEAFF. The rearrangement uses TRBV20-1 and TRBJ1-1, with 7 nucleotides matching TRBD1. The CDR3 runs 14 residues. V shed 1 base and J 1 base; nucleotides not matched to a gene: 3. CDR1 is DFQATT, CDR2 SNEGSKA, per germline (reference sequence).

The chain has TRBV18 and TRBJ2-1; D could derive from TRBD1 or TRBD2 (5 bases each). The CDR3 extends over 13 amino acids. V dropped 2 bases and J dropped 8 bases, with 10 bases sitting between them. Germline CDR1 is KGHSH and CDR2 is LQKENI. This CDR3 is CASSPSWDHEQFF. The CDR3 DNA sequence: TGTGCCAGCTCACCATCGTGGGACCATGAGCAGTTCTTC.

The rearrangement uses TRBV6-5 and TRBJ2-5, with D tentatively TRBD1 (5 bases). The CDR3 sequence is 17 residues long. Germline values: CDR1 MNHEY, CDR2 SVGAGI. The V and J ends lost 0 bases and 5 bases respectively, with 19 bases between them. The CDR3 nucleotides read TGTGCCAGCAGTTACTCTCTAGACGGTAACAAGGGGGAGACCCAGTACTTC. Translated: CASSYSLDGNKGETQYF.

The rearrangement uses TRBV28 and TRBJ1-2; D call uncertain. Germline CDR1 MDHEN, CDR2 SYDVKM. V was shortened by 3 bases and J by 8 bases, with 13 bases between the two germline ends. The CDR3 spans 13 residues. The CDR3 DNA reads TGTGCCAGCAGTTTGCTCAGTAAAAGGGGCTACACCTTC. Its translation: CASSLLSKRGYTF.

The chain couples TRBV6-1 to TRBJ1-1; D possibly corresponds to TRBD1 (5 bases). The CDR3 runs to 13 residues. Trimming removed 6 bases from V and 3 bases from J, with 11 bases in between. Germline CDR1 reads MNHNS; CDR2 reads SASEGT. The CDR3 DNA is TGTGCCAGCAGCGGGACCCCGGACACTGAAGCTTTCTTT. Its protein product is CASSGTPDTEAFF.

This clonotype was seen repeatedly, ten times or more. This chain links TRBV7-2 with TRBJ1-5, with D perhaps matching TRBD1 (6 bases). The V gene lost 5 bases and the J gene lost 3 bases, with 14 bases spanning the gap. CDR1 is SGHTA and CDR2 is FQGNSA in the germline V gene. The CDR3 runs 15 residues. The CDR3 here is CASSLEGGDNQPQHF. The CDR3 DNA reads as TGTGCCAGCAGCCTCGAGGGGGGGGACAATCAGCCCCAGCATTTT.

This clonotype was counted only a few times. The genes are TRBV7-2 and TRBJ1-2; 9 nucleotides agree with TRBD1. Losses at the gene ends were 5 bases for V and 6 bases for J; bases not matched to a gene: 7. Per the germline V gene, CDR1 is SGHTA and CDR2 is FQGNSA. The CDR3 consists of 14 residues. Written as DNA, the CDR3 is TGTGCCAGCAGCGTGATGGGACAGGGCAATGGCTACACCTTC. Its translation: CASSVMGQGNGYTF.

CDR3 region: CASSGTSSGNTIYF. DNA for the CDR3: TGTGCCAGCTCAGGGACAAGCTCTGGAAACACCATATATTTT. V gene TRBV18 combines with J gene TRBJ1-3, with a tentative D call TRBD1 (6 bases). The V end lost 5 bases, the J end lost 0 bases, and 8 bases lay between the germline ends. Germline assignment: CDR1 KGHSH and CDR2 LQKENI. CDR3 length: 14 residues.

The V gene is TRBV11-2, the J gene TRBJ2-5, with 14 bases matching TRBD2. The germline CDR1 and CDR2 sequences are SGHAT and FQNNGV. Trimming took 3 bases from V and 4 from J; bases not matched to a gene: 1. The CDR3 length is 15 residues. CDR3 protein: CASSFGTSGRETQYF. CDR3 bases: TGTGCCAGCAGCTTCGGGACTAGCGGGAGAGAGACCCAGTACTTC. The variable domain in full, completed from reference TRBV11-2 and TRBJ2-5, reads EAGVAQSPRYKIIEKRQSVAFWCNPISGHATLYWYQQILGQGPKLLIQFQNNGVVDDSQLPKDRFSAERLKGVDSTLKIQPAKLEDSAVYLCASSFGTSGRETQYFGPGTRLLVL.

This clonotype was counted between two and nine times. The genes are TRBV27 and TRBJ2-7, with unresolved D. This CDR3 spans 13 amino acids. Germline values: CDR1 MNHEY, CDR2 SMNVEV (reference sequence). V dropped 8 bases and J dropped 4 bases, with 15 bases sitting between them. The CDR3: CASRAAQTYEQYF. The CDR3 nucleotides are TGTGCCAGCCGGGCAGCTCAAACGTACGAGCAGTACTTC.

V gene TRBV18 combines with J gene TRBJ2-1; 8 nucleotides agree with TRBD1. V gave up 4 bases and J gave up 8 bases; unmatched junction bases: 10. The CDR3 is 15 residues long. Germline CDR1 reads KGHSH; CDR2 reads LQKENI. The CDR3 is CASSQETGVFHEQFF. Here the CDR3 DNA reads TGTGCCAGCTCACAAGAGACAGGGGTTTTTCATGAGCAGTTCTTC. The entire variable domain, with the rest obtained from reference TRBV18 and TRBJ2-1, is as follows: NAGVMQNPRHLVRRRGQEARLRCSPMKGHSHVYWYRQLPEEGLKFMVYLQKENIIDESGMPKERFSAEFPKEGPSILRIQQVVRGDSAAYFCASSQETGVFHEQFFGPGTRLTVL.

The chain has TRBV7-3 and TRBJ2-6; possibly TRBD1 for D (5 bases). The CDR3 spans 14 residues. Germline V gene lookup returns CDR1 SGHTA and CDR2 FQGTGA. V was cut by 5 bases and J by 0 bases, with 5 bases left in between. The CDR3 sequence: CASSGHSGANVLTF. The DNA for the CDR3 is TGTGCCAGCAGCGGACACTCTGGGGCCAACGTCCTGACTTTC.

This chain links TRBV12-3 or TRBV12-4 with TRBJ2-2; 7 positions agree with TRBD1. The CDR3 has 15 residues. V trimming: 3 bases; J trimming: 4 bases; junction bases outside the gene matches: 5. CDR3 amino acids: CASSFRQGLTGELFF. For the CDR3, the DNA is TGTGCCAGCAGTTTTAGACAGGGCCTCACCGGGGAGCTGTTTTTT.

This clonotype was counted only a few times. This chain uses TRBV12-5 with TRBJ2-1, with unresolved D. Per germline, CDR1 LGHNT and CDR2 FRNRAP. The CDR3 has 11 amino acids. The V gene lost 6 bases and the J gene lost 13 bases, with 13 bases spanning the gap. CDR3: CASGRDSLQFF. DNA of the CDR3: TGTGCTAGTGGCCGCGACTCCTTACAGTTCTTC.

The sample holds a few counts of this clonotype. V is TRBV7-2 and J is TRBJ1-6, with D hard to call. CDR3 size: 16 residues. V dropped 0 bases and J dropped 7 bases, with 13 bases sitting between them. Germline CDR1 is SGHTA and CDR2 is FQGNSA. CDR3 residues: CASSLAIGFLNSPLHF. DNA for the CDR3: TGTGCCAGCAGCTTAGCGATTGGGTTCCTAAATTCACCCCTCCACTTT.

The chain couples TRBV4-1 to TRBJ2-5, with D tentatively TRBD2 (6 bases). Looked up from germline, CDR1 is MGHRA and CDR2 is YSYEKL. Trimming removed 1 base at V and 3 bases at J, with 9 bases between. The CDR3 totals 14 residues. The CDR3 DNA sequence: TGCGCCAGCAGCCAAGGGGGACTTAAAGAGACCCAGTACTTC. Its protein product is CASSQGGLKETQYF.

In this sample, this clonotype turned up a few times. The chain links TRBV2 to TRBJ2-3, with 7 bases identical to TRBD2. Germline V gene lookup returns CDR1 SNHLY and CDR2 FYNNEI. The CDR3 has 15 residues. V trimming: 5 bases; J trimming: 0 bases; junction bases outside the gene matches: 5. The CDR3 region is CASSKRGSSTDTQYF. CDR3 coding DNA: TGTGCCAGCAGTAAGCGGGGATCTAGCACAGATACGCAGTATTTT.

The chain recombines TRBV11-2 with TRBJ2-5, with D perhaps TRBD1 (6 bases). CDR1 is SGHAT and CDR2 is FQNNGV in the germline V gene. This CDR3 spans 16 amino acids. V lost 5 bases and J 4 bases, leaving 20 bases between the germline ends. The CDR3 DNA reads TGTGCCAGCAGCCTAGGGGGTATCGGTAGGGGAGAGACCCAGTACTTC. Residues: CASSLGGIGRGETQYF.

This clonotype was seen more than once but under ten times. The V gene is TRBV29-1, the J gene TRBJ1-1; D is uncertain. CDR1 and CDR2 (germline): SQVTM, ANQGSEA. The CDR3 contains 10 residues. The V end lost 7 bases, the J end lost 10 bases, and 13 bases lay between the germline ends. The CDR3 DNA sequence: TGCAGCGGCGAATCTGGTCGAGCTTTCTTT. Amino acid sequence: CSGESGRAFF.

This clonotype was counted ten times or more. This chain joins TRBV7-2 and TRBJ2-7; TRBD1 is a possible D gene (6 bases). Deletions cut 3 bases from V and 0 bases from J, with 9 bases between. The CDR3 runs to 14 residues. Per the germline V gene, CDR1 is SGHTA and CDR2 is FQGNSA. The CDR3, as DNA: TGTGCCAGCAGCTTCAGGGACAACTCCTACGAGCAGTACTTC. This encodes CASSFRDNSYEQYF.

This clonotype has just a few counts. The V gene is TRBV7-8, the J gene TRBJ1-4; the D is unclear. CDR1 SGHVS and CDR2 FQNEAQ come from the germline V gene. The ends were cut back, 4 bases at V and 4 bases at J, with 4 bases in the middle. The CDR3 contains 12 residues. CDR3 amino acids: CASSSFNEKLFF. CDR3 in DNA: TGTGCCAGCAGCTCCTTTAATGAAAAACTGTTTTTT.

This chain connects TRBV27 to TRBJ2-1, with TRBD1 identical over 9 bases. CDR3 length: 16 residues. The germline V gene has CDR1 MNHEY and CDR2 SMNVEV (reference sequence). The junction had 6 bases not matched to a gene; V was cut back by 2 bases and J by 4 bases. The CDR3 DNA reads TGTGCCAGCAGTTTAGGGACCGGGACAGGGTACAATGAGCAGTTCTTC. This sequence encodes CASSLGTGTGYNEQFF.

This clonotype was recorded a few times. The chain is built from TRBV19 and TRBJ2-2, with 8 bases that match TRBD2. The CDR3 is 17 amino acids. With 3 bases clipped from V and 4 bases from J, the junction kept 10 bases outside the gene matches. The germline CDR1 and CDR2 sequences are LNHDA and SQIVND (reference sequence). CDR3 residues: CASSIPLAAISTGELFF. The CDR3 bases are TGTGCCAGTAGTATCCCACTAGCGGCAATATCCACCGGGGAGCTGTTTTTT.

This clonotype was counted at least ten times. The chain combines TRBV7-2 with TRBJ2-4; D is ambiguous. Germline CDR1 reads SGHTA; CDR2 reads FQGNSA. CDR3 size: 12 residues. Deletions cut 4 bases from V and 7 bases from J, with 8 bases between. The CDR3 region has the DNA TGTGCCAGCAGCTCCCCGCGGAACATTCAGTACTTC. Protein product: CASSSPRNIQYF.

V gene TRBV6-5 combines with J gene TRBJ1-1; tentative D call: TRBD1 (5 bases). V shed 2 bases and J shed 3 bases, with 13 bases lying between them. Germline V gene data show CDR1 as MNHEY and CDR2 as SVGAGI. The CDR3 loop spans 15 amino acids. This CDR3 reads CASSYGMGRDTEAFF. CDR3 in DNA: TGTGCCAGCAGTTACGGGATGGGCAGGGACACTGAAGCTTTCTTT.